The T cell receptor beta chain described here comes from a study of blood T cell repertoires in COVID-19. Across the whole study: Acute and convalescent COVID-19 samples came from the United States, Italy and Spain. From T cells, B-cell-depleted T cells, or PBMCs came the material, which was cDNA or gDNA.

The length of the CDR3 is 14 residues. Germline values: CDR1 MNHEY, CDR2 SVGAGI. The V and J ends lost 6 bases and 8 bases, in that order; junction bases with no gene match: 12. Per the original data handling: Amplification with reference gene primers provided the estimates of nucleated cell counts. Using immunoSEQ multiplex PCR, the repertoire was profiled, and TCRdb retains in-frame clones only, with some absent. V and J calls and clone size are as listed in that table; D and trimming were resolved from the DNA. Of fewer than 150,000 clones in the sample, approximately 89% were seen once. This clonotype was sampled from a human donor in a cohort sampled during active COVID-19. The sample taken for sequencing was peripheral blood. The rearrangement uses TRBV6-5 and TRBJ1-1, with 7 bases identical to TRBD1. CDR3: CASRGYGQADEAFF. CDR3 DNA: TGTGCCAGCAGGGGGTACGGACAGGCTGACGAAGCTTTCTTT.